This T cell receptor beta chain came from a study of T cell responses to AZD1222 COVID-19 vaccine (dated by TCRdb to the early 2020s). About the investigation overall: TCR sequencing was performed for fewer than 250 trial participants, of whom roughly 200 were given two doses of AZD1222 and around 26 were given two doses of MenACWY control vaccine. Enrollment into the trials was organized by age into subgroups of 18-55, 56-69 and 70-plus years, and those subgroups contained about 160, 30 and 59 TCR-sequenced participants, respectively.

Results the study describes overall, beyond this receptor: Participants were mostly white British, with more females than males. The authors suggested clonal diversity may have been underestimated. The 56-69-year group was small, and its depth increase did not reach significance, likely because of low power. After two AZD1222 doses, both the breadth and the depth of spike-specific TCRs were significantly higher than at day 0 and than in MenACWY recipients. The vaccine-associated CD4 TCRs covered the entire spike protein, and the dominant responses fell in regions 160-218 and 743-854. Because no samples from the day 14 peak response were available, repertoires could be characterized only after the peak T cell response. Conclusions about previously exposed vaccinees are limited, since just six AZD1222 recipients were seropositive for SARS-CoV-2 at baseline. Nearly half of unique spike-specific TCRs reportedly recognized epitopes outside regions mutated in the B.1.351 and B.1.1.7 variants.

Comments on this clone: Its specific antigen is unknown. No base quality information exists; no much larger clone differs at one position.

The V end loses 5 bases and the J end loses 7 bases, and a stretch of 6 bases separates them. As encoded in the germline V gene (reference sequence), CDR1 is LGHDT while CDR2 is YNNKEL. The cysteine opens and the phenylalanine closes a CDR3 of 12 amino acids. CDR3 DNA only is kept here, 36 bases in frame from base 1. What the time point label conveys for this sample: about 28 days (+/-7) after the second vaccine dose. Because spike-specific TCR depth and breadth did not differ between the two schedules, AZD1222 recipients who got a second dose at roughly 4 weeks were pooled with those who got a second dose at roughly 12 weeks. The vaccinee samples were drawn from two UK trials, COV001 and COV002, one of which was a single-blind randomized controlled phase 2/3 trial testing AZD1222 (ChAdOx1 nCoV-19) in healthy adults. For TCRbeta chain sequencing, PBMC samples were collected from trial participants at day 0 and at day 28 after the second dose.

The CDR3 regions of human TCRbeta chains were subjected to immunosequencing. In the original analysis: Repertoire TCRs were matched against a reference library of SARS-CoV-2-specific TCRs generated with the MIRA antigen-specificity platform. Breadth was defined as the fraction of unique TCRs that were SARS-CoV-2-associated. Depth was defined as the fraction of total T cells that were SARS-CoV-2-associated. Using the MIRA data, each spike-specific TCR was mapped to the spike region that the TCR reacts to and placed in a CD4 or CD8 class. Log10-transformed breadth and depth values were compared by one-way ANOVA with Sidak's multiple comparisons tests. TCRdb holds this immuneACCESS table with in-frame rearrangements only. Some clones are missing; in checked studies, unresolved V genes explain under half, and the rest has no known cause. V and J calls and clone size come straight from that table; D and trimming were deduced from the DNA. The sample has around 180,000 clones on record, 70% to 90% of them singletons. The top ten hold approximately 26% of the sample.

The clonotype originates from an adult who received the AZD1222 COVID-19 vaccine. The sequences come from peripheral blood, collected 28 days after the second AZD1222 dose. This sequence uses TRBV3-1 (or the pseudogene TRBV3-2) and TRBJ1-6; no D segment can be confidently identified. The CDR3 has the sequence CASSFQNSPLHF. The base sequence is TGTGCCAGCAGCTTTCAGAATTCACCCCTCCACTTT.